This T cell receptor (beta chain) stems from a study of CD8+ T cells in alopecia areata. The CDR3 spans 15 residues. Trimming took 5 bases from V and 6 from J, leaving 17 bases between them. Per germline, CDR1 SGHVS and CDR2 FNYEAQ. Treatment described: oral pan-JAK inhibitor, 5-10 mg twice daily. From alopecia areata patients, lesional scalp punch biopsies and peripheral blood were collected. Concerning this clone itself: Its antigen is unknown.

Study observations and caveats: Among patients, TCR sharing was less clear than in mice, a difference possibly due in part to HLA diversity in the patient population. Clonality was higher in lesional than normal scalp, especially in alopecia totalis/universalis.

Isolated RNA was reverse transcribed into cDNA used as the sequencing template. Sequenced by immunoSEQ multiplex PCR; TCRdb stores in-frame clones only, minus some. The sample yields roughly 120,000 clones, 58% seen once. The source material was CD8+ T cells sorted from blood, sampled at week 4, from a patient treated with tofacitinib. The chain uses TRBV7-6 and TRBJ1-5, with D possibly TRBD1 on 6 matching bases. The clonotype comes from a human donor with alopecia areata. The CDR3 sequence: CASSPTGYGRQPQHF. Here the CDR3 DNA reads TGTGCCAGCAGCCCTACAGGGTATGGGCGTCAGCCCCAGCATTTT.